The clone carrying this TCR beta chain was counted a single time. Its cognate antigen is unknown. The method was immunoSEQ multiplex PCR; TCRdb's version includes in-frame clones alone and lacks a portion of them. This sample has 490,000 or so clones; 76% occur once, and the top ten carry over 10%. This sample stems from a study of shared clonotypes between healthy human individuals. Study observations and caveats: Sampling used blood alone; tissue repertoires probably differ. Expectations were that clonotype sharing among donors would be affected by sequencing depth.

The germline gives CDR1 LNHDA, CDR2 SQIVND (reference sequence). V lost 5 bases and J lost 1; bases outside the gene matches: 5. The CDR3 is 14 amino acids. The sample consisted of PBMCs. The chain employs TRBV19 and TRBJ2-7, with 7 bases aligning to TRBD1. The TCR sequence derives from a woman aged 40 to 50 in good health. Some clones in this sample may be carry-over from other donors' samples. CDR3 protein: CASSFRTGSYEQYF. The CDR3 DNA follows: TGTGCCAGTAGTTTCCGGACAGGATCCTACGAGCAGTACTTC.